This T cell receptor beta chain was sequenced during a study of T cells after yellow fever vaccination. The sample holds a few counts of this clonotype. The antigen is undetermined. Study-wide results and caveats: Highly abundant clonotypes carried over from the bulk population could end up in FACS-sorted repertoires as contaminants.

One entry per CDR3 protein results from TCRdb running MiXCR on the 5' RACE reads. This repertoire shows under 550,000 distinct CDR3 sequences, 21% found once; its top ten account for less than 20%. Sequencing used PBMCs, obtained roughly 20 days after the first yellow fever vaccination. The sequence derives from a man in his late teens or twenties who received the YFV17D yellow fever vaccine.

This CDR3 reads CASSEDSQPQHF. CDR3 nucleotide sequence: TGCGCCAGCAGTGAGGATTCTCAGCCCCAGCATTTT. The rearrangement links TRBV10-2 to TRBJ1-5, with no clear D. CDR3 length equals 12 residues. Trimming left V 2 bases short and J 6 bases short, with 5 bases between. Germline lookup yields CDR1 WSHSY and CDR2 SAAADI.